This T cell receptor (beta chain) was recorded in a study of spatial heterogeneity in lung cancer. Study information: Detected beta-chain sequences consistently exceeded alpha-chain sequences. Averaged across combinations, each unique TCR and UMI pairing appeared more than ten times in raw reads, which were uncorrected.

This CDR3 is built from 16 residues. The V gene's germline CDR1 is SGHTA and CDR2 FQGNSA. With 4 bases removed from V and 0 bases from J, the gap between germline ends came to 13 bases. This clonotype showed up many times. Time point given: sample taken at primary tumor resection. Unsorted whole RNA samples from tumor, nontumor lung or frozen PBMC were sequenced. There were 70 to 80 donors, all of them untreated patients with early-stage non-small cell lung cancer. The presence of a unique molecular identifier marked each TCR cDNA molecule. TCRdb passed the 5' RACE reads through MiXCR, listing each CDR3 protein once. There are approximately 39,000 distinct CDR3 sequences in the sample; 5.8% occur only once, and 11% lies in the top ten.

The chain links TRBV7-2 to TRBJ1-3; D not resolved. This sequence was found in a male donor with early-stage non-small cell lung cancer. Sequenced material: PBMCs, taken at surgery. CDR3 loop: CASSSHGLSSGNTIYF. The DNA of the CDR3 is TGTGCCAGCAGCTCCCATGGCCTCAGCTCTGGAAACACCATATATTTT.